Listed here are 8 T cell receptor beta chains from one sample, sequenced in a study of blood T cell repertoires in COVID-19. TCRdb's copy holds only in-frame clones and misses some; the assay was immunoSEQ multiplex PCR. The repertoire holds hundreds of thousands of clones, with 87% as singletons. Sequenced input: peripheral blood. Source of these receptors: a woman aged 55-75 years with COVID-19, enrolled during active disease.

V is TRBV4-1 and J is TRBJ1-1; a possible D gene is TRBD1 (5 bases). Per germline, CDR1 MGHRA and CDR2 YSYEKL. The CDR3 is 16 residues long. V lost 4 bases, J lost 1 base, and 16 bases lay in between. CDR3 DNA sequence: TGCGCCAGCAGCCTAATGGGCGGGGCGGGGAACACTGAAGCTTTCTTT. It codes for CASSLMGGAGNTEAFF.

The chain employs TRBV12-5 and TRBJ2-3; perhaps TRBD1 as D (6 bases). The length of the CDR3 is 15 residues. Trimming shortened V by 1 base and J by 5 bases, and 13 bases separated the two germline ends. The V gene's germline CDR1 is LGHNT and CDR2 FRNRAP. The CDR3 protein is CASGLGSGVGDTQYF. CDR3 DNA sequence: TGTGCTAGTGGTTTGGGGTCAGGGGTTGGAGATACGCAGTATTTT.

The J gene is TRBJ1-2, the V gene TRBV6-1; 10 nucleotides match TRBD1. The CDR3 has 14 residues. Germline lookup yields CDR1 MNHNS and CDR2 SASEGT. The V gene end was trimmed by 2 bases and the J gene end by 7 bases; junction bases not matched to a gene: 4. The CDR3 DNA reads TGTGCCAGCAGTGAATCCGACAGGGGGCCTGGCTACACCTTC. It encodes CASSESDRGPGYTF.

J is TRBJ2-3 and V is TRBV5-6; the match to TRBD2 covers 14 bases. CDR1 and CDR2 (germline): SGHDT, YYEEEE. The CDR3 is 19 residues long. V was pared by 2 bases and J by 0 bases, with 8 bases of the junction left unmatched. CDR3 sequence reads: CASSFRTSGGIKSTDTQYF. The DNA for the CDR3 is TGTGCCAGCAGCTTCCGGACTAGCGGGGGGATAAAGAGCACAGATACGCAGTATTTT.

The chain joins TRBV2 to TRBJ2-3; TRBD1 aligns across 10 bases. The CDR3 runs 17 residues. Looked up from germline, CDR1 is SNHLY and CDR2 is FYNNEI. J gave up 0 bases and V 5 bases, and 8 bases lay outside the gene matches. CDR3 in amino acids: CASSILRQGASTDTQYF. CDR3 in DNA: TGTGCCAGCAGTATTCTTCGACAGGGGGCTAGCACAGATACGCAGTATTTT. The entire variable domain, with the rest obtained from reference TRBV2 and TRBJ2-3, is as follows: EPEVTQTPSHQVTQMGQEVILRCVPISNHLYFYWYRQILGQKVEFLVSFYNNEISEKSEIFDDQFSVERPDGSNFTLKIRSTKLEDSAMYFCASSILRQGASTDTQYFGPGTRLTVL.

This clone was detected only a few times. This sequence joins TRBV7-3 and TRBJ1-6; D may be TRBD1 (5 bases). The CDR3 sequence is 15 residues long. The germline V gene has CDR1 SGHTA and CDR2 FQGTGA. Trimming took off 3 bases at V and 7 bases at J, with 13 bases between the two ends. CDR3 sequence: CASSFQPGGNSPLHF. In DNA form, the CDR3 reads TGTGCCAGCAGCTTCCAGCCCGGGGGGAATTCACCCCTCCACTTT.

J is TRBJ2-2 and V is TRBV15; 8 bases are shared with TRBD1. The V segment lost 1 base and the J segment 0 bases; nucleotides outside the gene matches: 13. Germline loops: CDR1 LNHNV, CDR2 YYDKDF (reference sequence). There are 20 residues in the CDR3. The CDR3 sequence: CATSRGGQGPPRSNTGELFF. As DNA, the CDR3 is TGTGCCACCAGCAGAGGCGGACAGGGTCCTCCGCGTTCGAACACCGGGGAGCTGTTTTTT.

The chain carries TRBV6-6 and TRBJ2-7; 9 nucleotides match TRBD1. The CDR3 is 15 residues long. Looked up from germline, CDR1 is MNHNY and CDR2 is SVGAGI (reference sequence). With 4 bases clipped from V and 4 bases from J, the junction kept 8 bases outside the gene matches. Here the CDR3 DNA reads TGTGCCAGCAGTTGGCCGGGACAGGGTTTATACGAGCAGTACTTC. This sequence encodes CASSWPGQGLYEQYF.